Presented here are 19 T cell receptor beta chains from one specimen sequenced in a study of preoperative IRX-2 immunotherapy in early breast cancer. The method was immunoSEQ multiplex PCR; TCRdb's version includes in-frame clones alone and lacks a portion of them. The repertoire holds about 37,000 clones, with 65% to 90% as singletons. Specified treatment: preoperative locoregional IRX-2 cytokine immunotherapy. The sequenced sample was lymph node tissue, obtained after IRX-2 immunotherapy. The receptors were sampled from a human donor with breast cancer.

This rearrangement joins TRBV23-1 to TRBJ2-2, with unresolved D. TRBV23-1 is sorted into the ORF group, with uncertain function. Trimming pared 6 bases from V and 6 bases from J, leaving 11 bases between. The CDR3 has 13 residues. CDR3 coding DNA: TGCGCCAGCAGCTTAGTCGCGGCCGGGGAGCTGTTTTTT. This codes for CASSLVAAGELFF.

The gene calls are TRBV6-8 and TRBJ1-1; 8 nucleotides agree with TRBD1. This CDR3 is built from 13 residues. Germline CDR1 reads MNHGY; CDR2 reads SAAAGT. V lost 6 bases, J lost 4 bases, and 4 bases stayed unmatched. CDR3 nucleotide sequence: TGTGCCAGCAGCCCGGACAGGGTCACTGAAGCTTTCTTT. It is translated as CASSPDRVTEAFF.

The chain has TRBV7-6 and TRBJ1-4, with D unresolved. CDR1 is SGHVS, CDR2 FNYEAQ, per germline. The CDR3 sequence is 17 residues long. V dropped 4 bases and J dropped 0 bases, with 15 bases sitting between them. The CDR3 reads CASSSYQGRATNEKLFF. DNA for the CDR3: TGTGCCAGCAGCTCTTATCAAGGACGGGCAACTAATGAAAAACTGTTTTTT.

The table lists this clone with a count of one. The chain has TRBV9 and TRBJ1-5, with a weak D call TRBD1 (5 bases). Trimming stripped 5 bases from V and 3 bases from J, with 9 bases between. Germline loops: CDR1 SGDLS, CDR2 YYNGEE. This CDR3 comprises 13 residues. Written as DNA, the CDR3 is TGTGCCAGCAGAGGACAAGTCAATCAGCCCCAGCATTTT. Translated, it gives CASRGQVNQPQHF. The whole variable domain, filled in from reference TRBV9 and TRBJ1-5, reads DSGVTQTPKHLITATGQRVTLRCSPRSGDLSVYWYQQSLDQGLQFLIQYYNGEERAKGNILERFSAQQFPDLHSELNLSSLELGDSALYFCASRGQVNQPQHFGDGTRLSIL.

This sequence joins TRBV28 and TRBJ2-7; 7 bases agree with TRBD2. The V gene's germline CDR1 is MDHEN and CDR2 SYDVKM. There are 13 residues in the CDR3. Trimming took 4 bases from V and 12 from J; bases not matched to a gene: 12. CDR3 sequence reads: CASSSPPGRVLYF. In nucleotides, the CDR3 is TGTGCCAGCAGTTCCCCCCCAGGGAGGGTCCTGTACTTC.

V gene TRBV19 combines with J gene TRBJ1-1; 8 bases line up with TRBD1. The germline V gene encodes CDR1 LNHDA and CDR2 SQIVND (reference sequence). The trim removed 3 bases at V and 0 bases at J, leaving 3 bases unmatched. There are 15 residues in the CDR3. The CDR3 is CASSMGQVMNTEAFF. The CDR3, as DNA: TGTGCCAGTAGTATGGGACAGGTAATGAACACTGAAGCTTTCTTT.

The sample holds a few counts of this clone. The rearrangement uses TRBV6-8 and TRBJ2-7; D call uncertain. Trimming cost V 0 bases and J 2 bases, with 11 bases left between them. Germline CDR1 reads MNHGY; CDR2 reads SAAAGT. This CDR3 has 15 residues. DNA of the CDR3: TGTGCCAGCAGTTACTCATACAGTGGGGCCTACGAGCAGTACTTC. Translated, it gives CASSYSYSGAYEQYF.

This clone was recorded once. The J gene is TRBJ1-5, the V gene TRBV6-8; 9 bases agree with TRBD1. The J segment lost 4 bases and the V segment lost 4 bases, leaving 5 bases of the junction unmatched. In germline, CDR1 is MNHGY, CDR2 SAAAGT. This CDR3 has 15 residues. This chain's CDR3 is CASSSQGAGNQPQHF. DNA for the CDR3: TGTGCCAGCAGTTCACAGGGGGCTGGGAATCAGCCCCAGCATTTT.

This clone has only one observation. The chain recombines TRBV6-8 with TRBJ1-2; 8 bases agree with TRBD1. This CDR3 has 13 amino acids. The V gene's germline CDR1 is MNHGY and CDR2 SAAAGT. J was trimmed by 8 bases and V by 6 bases; bases with no gene match: 8. CDR3 bases: TGTGCCAGCAGCGGGACAGGCGATGGGGGCTACACCTTC. It codes for CASSGTGDGGYTF.

This chain uses TRBV6-8 with TRBJ2-7, with a weak D call TRBD1 (6 bases). The CDR3 runs to 15 residues. The V end lost 0 bases, the J end lost 4 bases, and 13 bases lay between the germline ends. Germline CDR1 is MNHGY and CDR2 is SAAAGT. The CDR3 here is CASSYSAQGWYEQYF. The DNA for the CDR3 is TGTGCCAGCAGTTACTCAGCGCAGGGGTGGTACGAGCAGTACTTC.

The CDR3 nucleotides read TGTGCCAGCAGTTACGGGACAAGGGAGACCCAGTACTTC. Its protein is CASSYGTRETQYF. The rearrangement joins TRBV6-8 to TRBJ2-5, with D possibly being TRBD1 (6 bases). The CDR3 covers 13 residues. The ends were cut back, 2 bases at V and 5 bases at J, with 9 bases in the middle. CDR1 MNHGY and CDR2 SAAAGT come from the germline V gene.

V usage is TRBV28 and J usage is TRBJ2-7, with D perhaps given as TRBD1 or TRBD2 (6 bases each). V lost 3 bases and J lost 3, with 12 bases in between. Germline loops: CDR1 MDHEN, CDR2 SYDVKM. The CDR3 is 14 residues long. The CDR3: CASSLGGRGYEQYF. The CDR3 region has the DNA TGTGCCAGCAGTTTGGGGGGCAGGGGCTACGAGCAGTACTTC.

V is TRBV18 and J is TRBJ1-5; D remains unclear. The CDR3 loop spans 15 amino acids. Germline lookup yields CDR1 KGHSH and CDR2 LQKENI. The V end lost 5 bases, the J end lost 0 bases, and 11 bases lay between the germline ends. CDR3 bases: TGTGCCAGCTCATACAGCGGCTATAGCAATCAGCCCCAGCATTTT. This translates into CASSYSGYSNQPQHF.

In this sample, this clone turned up once. The chain combines TRBV11-3 with TRBJ2-4, with TRBD2 identical over 10 bases. This CDR3 comprises 15 residues. Germline-derived CDR1 and CDR2 are SGHNT and YENEEA. V lost 0 bases to trimming and J lost 6 bases; unmatched junction nucleotides: 2. The CDR3 DNA reads TGTGCCAGCAGCTTAGAAGGACTAGCGGTAAACATTCAGTACTTC. Translation: CASSLEGLAVNIQYF.

The V call is TRBV23-1, the J call TRBJ1-1, with 10 bases matching TRBD1. TRBV23-1 is labeled an ORF, and its function is uncertain. V was clipped by 6 bases and J by 3 bases; unmatched bases: 4. This CDR3 is 14 amino acids long. The CDR3 DNA follows: TGCGCCAGCAGCCATGGGACAGGGGACACTGAAGCTTTCTTT. Translated, it gives CASSHGTGDTEAFF.

DNA for the CDR3: TGCGCCAGCAGCCAAGAAGGGACAGGGTTTCAGTCTGTCTACGAGCAGTACTTC. It codes for CASSQEGTGFQSVYEQYF. The chain joins TRBV1 to TRBJ2-7; whether TRBD1, the table's D call, matches the DNA was not checked. TRBV1 is recorded as a pseudogene. CDR3 length: 18 residues.

The chain joins TRBV6-8 to TRBJ2-1, with 7 bases lining up with TRBD1. V was pared by 0 bases and J by 8 bases, with 4 bases of the junction left unmatched. CDR1 is MNHGY, CDR2 SAAAGT, per germline. The CDR3 has 14 residues. CDR3 coding DNA: TGTGCCAGCAGTTACTCAGGGGGCGCAGATGAGCAGTTCTTC. As protein: CASSYSGGADEQFF.

The gene calls are TRBV28 and TRBJ1-6; D gene uncertain. With 9 bases removed from V and 10 bases from J, the gap between germline ends came to 16 bases. Germline CDR1 is MDHEN and CDR2 is SYDVKM. The CDR3 is 13 amino acids. CDR3 nucleotides: TGTGCCAGTTTGTCATCCCCTGGGTCACCCCTCCACTTT. This gives the protein CASLSSPGSPLHF.

This clone was seen a handful of times. The chain links TRBV18 to TRBJ2-7, with D perhaps TRBD1 (5 bases). CDR1 KGHSH and CDR2 LQKENI come from the germline V gene. This CDR3 region has 14 residues. The V and J ends lost 10 bases and 0 bases respectively, with 16 bases between them. The CDR3 coding sequence is TGTGCCACCCCGTTGACAGCCCCCTCCTACGAGCAGTACTTC. This translates into CATPLTAPSYEQYF.